Below, 24 T cell receptor beta chains from the same sample are listed, as sequenced in a study of molecular identifiers for immune sequencing clone quantification. TCRdb ran MiXCR on the PCR reads and lists one entry per CDR3 protein. There are some 580,000 distinct CDR3 sequences in the sample; less than 30% occur only once, and about 0.8% lies in the top ten. Material: naive CD8+ T cells from blood, with Jurkat cell RNA spiked in. The subset was: FACS-sorted CD8+CD4-CCR7+CD45RA+ naive T cells. All receptors come from a human donor in good health. Some libraries in this study had Jurkat cell RNA spiked in.

As to this clonotype: This may be a read error, as it is one base from a much larger clone. The chain carries TRBV20-1 and TRBJ2-7; D perhaps matches TRBD2 (6 bases). The CDR3 has 15 residues. Germline CDR1 and CDR2: DFQATT and SNEGSKA (reference sequence). The V end lost 0 bases, the J end lost 7 bases, and 19 bases lay between the germline ends. The CDR3 DNA reads as TGCAGTGCTAGAGATCGGGAGTGGTCGATAGGGGAGCAGTACTTC. The encoded protein is CSARDREWSIGEQYF.

This clonotype was detected a few times. The chain recombines TRBV12-3 or TRBV12-4 with TRBJ2-7, with D hard to call. This CDR3 region has 14 residues. V lost 6 bases to trimming and J lost 0 bases, with 12 bases between them. CDR3 bases: TGTGCCAGCAGCGATAACCTTATCTCCTACGAGCAGTACTTC. This encodes CASSDNLISYEQYF.

This clonotype was picked up many times. V gene TRBV29-1 combines with J gene TRBJ2-2; 9 nucleotides line up with TRBD2. The CDR3 contains 17 residues. Germline V gene sequence: CDR1 SQVTM, CDR2 ANQGSEA. With V trimmed by 4 bases and J by 4 bases, 13 bases remained unmatched. The CDR3 here is CSVAPGAGGPGTGELFF. CDR3 nucleotides: TGCAGCGTTGCCCCCGGCGCGGGAGGGCCGGGCACCGGGGAGCTGTTTTTT.

This clonotype turned up a few times. The rearrangement joins TRBV13 to TRBJ1-1, with a possible D match to TRBD1 (5 bases). Trimming pared 2 bases from V and 6 bases from J, leaving 13 bases between. CDR3 size: 14 residues. Germline loops: CDR1 PRHDT, CDR2 FYEKMQ (reference sequence). The CDR3 DNA is TGTGCCAGCAGCTTAAGAGGGGATGTGGCTGAAGCTTTCTTT. Protein product: CASSLRGDVAEAFF.

This sequence joins TRBV30 and TRBJ2-7; D possibly corresponds to TRBD1 (5 bases). CDR3 length equals 15 residues. Germline V lookup: CDR1 GTSNPN, CDR2 SVGIG (reference sequence). The germline V and J ends were trimmed by 5 bases and 0 bases, with 17 bases remaining between them. This CDR3 is CAWQAPTGSSYEQYF. The CDR3 nucleotides are TGTGCCTGGCAAGCACCAACAGGTTCCTCCTACGAGCAGTACTTC. Based on the CDR3 plus reference TRBV30 and TRBJ2-7, the full variable domain is SQTIHQWPATLVQPVGSPLSLECTVEGTSNPNLYWYRQAAGRGLQLLFYSVGIGQISSEVPQNLSASRPQDRQFILSSKKLLLSDSGFYLCAWQAPTGSSYEQYFGPGTRLTVT.

The rearrangement links TRBV14 to TRBJ2-1; 9 bases match TRBD1. The CDR3 is made up of 19 amino acids. The V gene's germline CDR1 is SGHDN and CDR2 FVKESK. The ends lost 2 bases at V and 2 bases at J; junction bases unmatched: 13. The CDR3 protein is CASSQSYERTGATYNEQFF. The CDR3 DNA is TGTGCCAGCAGCCAATCATATGAAAGGACAGGGGCCACCTACAATGAGCAGTTCTTC. Together with reference TRBV14 and TRBJ2-1, the CDR3 gives the full variable domain: EAGVTQFPSHSVIEKGQTVTLRCDPISGHDNLYWYRRVMGKEIKFLLHFVKESKQDESGMPNNRFLAERTGGTYSTLKVQPAELEDSGVYFCASSQSYERTGATYNEQFFGPGTRLTVL.

This clonotype was observed once. This may stem from a read error, because a much larger clone lies one nucleotide away. The chain links TRBV28 to TRBJ1-5, with D possibly TRBD1 on 6 matching bases. Germline CDR1 MDHEN, CDR2 SYDVKM. There are 15 residues in the CDR3. Trimming removed 1 base at V and 3 bases at J, with 10 bases between. The CDR3 DNA reads as TGTGCCAGCAGTTTATACGGACAGCCCAATCAGCCCCAGCATTTT. Amino acids: CASSLYGQPNQPQHF.

In nucleotides, the CDR3 is TGTGCCAGCAGCTTAGGTGGCGGGAACTATGGCTACACCTTC. Residues: CASSLGGGNYGYTF. V gene TRBV7-2 combines with J gene TRBJ1-2; the D is unclear. V shed 1 base and J shed 2 bases, with 8 bases lying between them. The germline V gene encodes CDR1 SGHTA and CDR2 FQGNSA. The CDR3 is 14 amino acids.

This clonotype was seen at least ten times. The chain links TRBV7-9 to TRBJ2-7, with 10 positions matching TRBD2. CDR3 length equals 15 residues. Germline CDR1 SEHNR, CDR2 FQNEAQ (reference sequence). V dropped 8 bases and J dropped 3; count of bases not matched to a gene: 10. The CDR3 sequence is CASSPDSGRSYEQYF. The CDR3 region has the DNA TGTGCCAGCTCACCCGATAGCGGGAGGAGCTACGAGCAGTACTTC.

The chain uses TRBV11-2 and TRBJ2-1; 8 nucleotides align to TRBD1. Germline-derived CDR1 and CDR2 are SGHAT and FQNNGV. V trimming: 5 bases; J trimming: 5 bases; junction bases outside the gene matches: 11. The CDR3 totals 16 residues. CDR3 amino acids: CASSQFGQGYHNEQFF. The DNA of the CDR3 is TGTGCCAGCAGCCAGTTCGGACAGGGATACCACAATGAGCAGTTCTTC.

This clonotype came up many times. The V gene is TRBV20-1, the J gene TRBJ1-1; D is unclear. Trimming cost V 3 bases and J 5 bases, with 22 bases left between them. This CDR3 region has 16 residues. CDR1 and CDR2 from the germline V gene are DFQATT and SNEGSKA (reference sequence). Here the CDR3 DNA reads TGCAGTGCTAGCCCGACGAGGTACCCGATGGGGACTGAAGCTTTCTTT. Amino acids: CSASPTRYPMGTEAFF.

As regards this clonotype: The germline gene is not matched at one end of the junction; a read error may be the cause. The gene calls are TRBV28 and TRBJ2-7; a possible D gene is TRBD2 (5 bases). The germline V gene has CDR1 MDHEN and CDR2 SYDVKM. This CDR3 is 14 amino acids long. The CDR3 sequence: CAGSFRGSTYEQYF. DNA for the CDR3: TGTGCCGGCAGTTTTCGGGGAAGCACCTACGAGCAGTACTTC.

Concerning this clonotype itself: A much larger clone lies one base from this, so it may be a read error. The rearrangement joins TRBV4-3 to TRBJ1-1; D gene ambiguous. Germline CDR1 LGHNA, CDR2 YSLEER. The CDR3 length is 15 residues. CDR3 sequence: CVSSQDRYENTEAFF. The DNA for the CDR3 is TGCGTCAGCAGCCAAGATCGGTACGAGAACACTGAAGCTTTCTTT.

Comment on this clonotype: Possible read error: a much larger clone is one base away. The chain employs TRBV7-9 and TRBJ2-7; D is perhaps TRBD1 (6 bases). Between the trimmed V and J ends, which lost 6 bases and 5 bases, there was a span of 23 bases. CDR1 is SEHNR and CDR2 is FQNEAQ in the germline V gene (reference sequence). The CDR3 has 16 amino acids. The chain's CDR3 is CASSPFSRQDFHEQYF. The CDR3 DNA reads TGTGCCAGCAGTCCCTTTAGCAGACAGGATTTCCACGAGCAGTACTTC.

This rearrangement joins TRBV20-1 to TRBJ2-3; tentative D call: TRBD1 (5 bases). The CDR3 extends over 17 amino acids. V shed 1 base and J shed 4 bases, with 21 bases lying between them. Per the germline V gene, CDR1 is DFQATT and CDR2 is SNEGSKA (reference sequence). This CDR3 is CSARAQDTSITPDTQYF. DNA for the CDR3: TGCAGTGCTAGAGCGCAGGACACCTCGATTACCCCAGATACGCAGTATTTT.

This clonotype was detected many times. DNA of the CDR3: TGTGCCAGCAGTGAGGACAGGGGCTCCTACGAGCAGTACTTC. It is translated as CASSEDRGSYEQYF. This sequence joins TRBV28 and TRBJ2-7; TRBD1 aligns across 9 bases. CDR1 and CDR2 from the germline V gene are MDHEN and SYDVKM. The J segment lost 0 bases and the V segment lost 5 bases, leaving 2 bases of the junction unmatched. The CDR3 covers 14 residues.

The J gene is TRBJ1-2, the V gene TRBV12-3 or TRBV12-4; 7 bases are shared with TRBD1. This CDR3 comprises 14 residues. V gave up 5 bases and J gave up 0 bases; unmatched junction bases: 3. The CDR3 DNA follows: TGTGCCAGCAGTCAGACAGGGACTAACTATGGCTACACCTTC. This sequence encodes CASSQTGTNYGYTF.

This clonotype was counted only a few times. This chain links TRBV5-6 with TRBJ2-1, with 12 bases matching TRBD2. The germline V gene encodes CDR1 SGHDT and CDR2 YYEEEE. Trimming cost V 4 bases and J 7 bases; bases outside gene matches: 9. CDR3 size: 16 residues. CDR3 sequence (DNA): TGTGCCAGCAGCGATACTAGCGGGAGGATATATAATGAGCAGTTCTTC. Translated, it gives CASSDTSGRIYNEQFF.

The chain has TRBV19 and TRBJ2-7; D may be TRBD2 (6 bases). CDR3 length: 14 residues. V was trimmed by 8 bases and J by 5 bases, leaving 19 bases between them. Germline V lookup: CDR1 LNHDA, CDR2 SQIVND (reference sequence). The CDR3 DNA follows: TGTGCCAGTGCCGCATCCGGGAGCCACCACGAGCAGTACTTC. Protein product: CASAASGSHHEQYF.

This CDR3 reads CASGRDRESEQYF. The CDR3 nucleotides read TGTGCCAGCGGTAGGGACAGGGAGAGCGAGCAGTACTTC. This chain joins TRBV6-5 and TRBJ2-7, with 9 bases lining up with TRBD1. This CDR3 comprises 13 residues. Trimming at V came to 8 bases and at J to 6 bases, leaving 8 bases not matched to a gene. Germline V CDR1 and CDR2: MNHEY, SVGAGI.

The rearrangement joins TRBV5-1 to TRBJ1-1; a weak D match, TRBD1 (5 bases). The V end was cut by 2 bases, the J end by 3 bases, with 11 bases between. The CDR3 covers 14 residues. Germline V lookup: CDR1 SGHRS, CDR2 YFSETQ. The CDR3 reads CASSFLGDDTEAFF. The DNA for the CDR3 is TGCGCCAGCAGCTTTTTAGGGGATGACACTGAAGCTTTCTTT.

This clonotype was seen a handful of times. The CDR3 region is CASSVLADTDTQYF. The CDR3 DNA follows: TGTGCCAGCAGCGTACTCGCTGACACAGATACGCAGTATTTT. This chain connects TRBV9 to TRBJ2-3; D remains unclear. Germline assignment: CDR1 SGDLS and CDR2 YYNGEE. This CDR3 spans 14 amino acids. V shed 1 base and J shed 2 bases, with 8 bases lying between them.

The V call is TRBV6-2 or TRBV6-3, the J call TRBJ2-1, with D possibly matching TRBD2 (7 bases). The germline V gene encodes CDR1 MNHEY and CDR2 SVGEGT. The CDR3 consists of 15 residues. V gave up 3 bases and J gave up 4 bases, with 13 bases separating them. The CDR3 DNA is TGTGCCAGCAGTTATCTGGCGGGGGCATACAATGAGCAGTTCTTC. Amino acid sequence: CASSYLAGAYNEQFF.

As to this clonotype: The CDR3 ends on some other residue instead of the conserved phenylalanine or tryptophan, so this is likely a read error. This sequence joins TRBV29-1 and TRBJ1-1; 7 bases are shared with TRBD1. CDR1 is SQVTM and CDR2 is ANQGSEA in the germline V gene. V lost 6 bases, J lost 1 base, and 17 bases stayed unmatched. The CDR3 covers 17 residues. CDR3 DNA: TGCAGCGTCCTTAAGTACCCGGGACAGACACAGAACACTGAAGCTTTCCTT. Translation gives CSVLKYPGQTQNTEAFL.